These 24 T cell receptor beta chains share one sample of origin, sequenced in a study of blood T cell repertoires in COVID-19. Clones were sequenced by immunoSEQ multiplex PCR, and TCRdb holds only the in-frame ones, with some missing. This sample has about 130,000 clones; about 88% occur once, and the top ten carry approximately 1.2%. Sample: peripheral blood. Receptors originate from a woman of 80 years or more with acute or convalescent COVID-19.

V is TRBV29-1 and J is TRBJ2-5; TRBD2 aligns across 11 bases. The CDR3 is 13 residues long. Germline V CDR1 and CDR2: SQVTM, ANQGSEA. V trimming: 6 bases; J trimming: 4 bases; junction bases outside the gene matches: 4. The CDR3 DNA reads TGCAGCGTCGGACTAGCGGGTAGAGAGACCCAGTACTTC. As protein: CSVGLAGRETQYF.

The J gene is TRBJ2-3, the V gene TRBV10-3; D perhaps matches TRBD2 (6 bases). CDR1 and CDR2 (germline): ENHRY, SYGVKD. The CDR3 runs to 13 residues. V lost 6 bases and J lost 3, with 10 bases in between. CDR3 sequence: CAIRWGETDTQYF. As DNA, the CDR3 is TGTGCCATCAGGTGGGGGGAGACAGATACGCAGTATTTT.

V gene TRBV11-2 combines with J gene TRBJ2-1, with D possibly TRBD1 on 6 matching bases. CDR3 size: 18 residues. CDR1 is SGHAT, CDR2 FQNNGV, per germline. V shed 1 base and J shed 0 bases, with 16 bases lying between them. CDR3 region: CASSLAANRVLSYNEQFF. The CDR3, as DNA: TGTGCCAGCAGCTTAGCCGCCAACAGGGTCCTCTCCTACAATGAGCAGTTCTTC.

The chain uses TRBV7-2 and TRBJ1-2; D is unresolved. The germline V and J ends were trimmed by 2 bases and 4 bases, with 11 bases remaining between them. The CDR3 is 14 amino acids. The germline V gene encodes CDR1 SGHTA and CDR2 FQGNSA. CDR3 bases: TGTGCCAGCAGCTTACGTGCACAGCCCTATGGCTACACCTTC. Protein sequence: CASSLRAQPYGYTF.

V gene TRBV4-2 combines with J gene TRBJ2-3, with TRBD1 identical over 7 bases. V shed 0 bases, J shed 5 bases, and the junction held 8 bases outside the gene matches. From germline, CDR1 is LGHNA and CDR2 YNFKEQ. This CDR3 contains 16 residues. CDR3: CASSQDLARGKDTQYF. The CDR3 nucleotides read TGTGCCAGCAGCCAAGATCTGGCCAGGGGGAAAGATACGCAGTATTTT.

J is TRBJ2-1 and V is TRBV5-4, with TRBD1 matching 8 bases. The V and J ends lost 2 bases and 6 bases, in that order; junction bases with no gene match: 4. The germline V gene has CDR1 SGHNT and CDR2 YYREEE (reference sequence). The CDR3 sequence is 14 residues long. As DNA, the CDR3 is TGTGCCAGCAGCTTCCGGACAGGGCTCAATGAGCAGTTCTTC. It translates to CASSFRTGLNEQFF.

The chain employs TRBV7-9 and TRBJ2-1; 11 nucleotides agree with TRBD2. The CDR3 sequence is 17 residues long. Trimming removed 5 bases from V and 8 bases from J; junction bases left unmatched: 14. The germline V gene encodes CDR1 SEHNR and CDR2 FQNEAQ (reference sequence). The CDR3 reads CASSPRGSGRGDHEQFF. The CDR3 DNA reads TGTGCCAGCAGCCCCCGGGGTAGCGGGAGGGGCGACCATGAGCAGTTCTTC.

The chain joins TRBV7-8 to TRBJ1-1, with 7 nucleotides matching TRBD1. The germline CDR1 and CDR2 sequences are SGHVS and FQNEAQ. The CDR3 is made up of 14 amino acids. Unmatched junction bases numbered 3, after V lost 5 bases and J lost 0 bases. The CDR3, as DNA: TGTGCCAGCAGCGTGGACAGGTTGAACACTGAAGCTTTCTTT. The encoded protein is CASSVDRLNTEAFF. Full variable domain (rest looked up from reference TRBV7-8 and TRBJ1-1): GAGVSQSPRYKVAKRGQDVALRCDPISGHVSLFWYQQALGQGPEFLTYFQNEAQLDKSGLPSDRFFAERPEGSVSTLKIQRTQQEDSAVYLCASSVDRLNTEAFFGQGTRLTVV.

This clone has only one observation. The chain combines TRBV27 with TRBJ1-4; D not certain. The V end was cut by 6 bases, the J end by 5 bases, with 13 bases between. The germline V gene encodes CDR1 MNHEY and CDR2 SMNVEV (reference sequence). The CDR3 spans 14 residues. The CDR3: CASRPGGPNEKLFF. For the CDR3, the DNA is TGTGCCAGCAGACCGGGAGGTCCGAATGAAAAACTGTTTTTT.

This chain connects TRBV5-1 to TRBJ2-7; 9 positions match TRBD1. The V gene end was trimmed by 3 bases and the J gene end by 2 bases; junction bases not matched to a gene: 6. The germline gives CDR1 SGHRS, CDR2 YFSETQ. There are 15 residues in the CDR3. DNA for the CDR3: TGCGCCAGCAGCTCTGGTGGGACAGGGACCTACGAGCAGTACTTC. Translation: CASSSGGTGTYEQYF.

This sequence joins TRBV12-5 and TRBJ1-1, with D possibly TRBD1 on 6 matching bases. Germline V gene lookup returns CDR1 LGHNT and CDR2 FRNRAP. The CDR3 spans 15 residues. V lost 6 bases, J lost 1 base, and 15 bases lay in between. DNA for the CDR3: TGTGCTAGTGGCTGGAGGGGGGGTAAGAACACTGAAGCTTTCTTT. This codes for CASGWRGGKNTEAFF.

V and J are TRBV28 and TRBJ2-7; a possible D gene is TRBD1 (6 bases). CDR3 length: 11 residues. Germline assignment: CDR1 MDHEN and CDR2 SYDVKM. Between the trimmed V and J ends, which lost 8 bases and 4 bases, there was a span of 9 bases. For the CDR3, the DNA is TGTGCCAGCGGGGGCGGTTACGAGCAGTACTTC. The encoded protein is CASGGGYEQYF.

This rearrangement joins TRBV5-5 to TRBJ1-1; the D is unclear. The V and J ends lost 5 bases and 1 base respectively, with 9 bases between them. This CDR3 has 13 amino acids. The germline gives CDR1 SGHKS, CDR2 YYEKEE (reference sequence). In DNA, the CDR3 is TGTGCCAGCAGTCTGGACTGGAACACTGAAGCTTTCTTT. Protein product: CASSLDWNTEAFF.

V gene TRBV18 combines with J gene TRBJ1-1, with 7 nucleotides matching TRBD1. The CDR3 consists of 15 residues. Germline V CDR1 and CDR2: KGHSH, LQKENI. J lost 0 bases, V lost 1 base, and 2 bases had no gene match. The CDR3 region has the DNA TGTGCCAGCTCACCACAGACAGGGATGAACACTGAAGCTTTCTTT. It yields the protein CASSPQTGMNTEAFF.

The rearrangement links TRBV27 to TRBJ2-5; 10 bases match TRBD2. Trimming took 11 bases from V and 5 from J; bases not matched to a gene: 17. The CDR3 has 16 amino acids. CDR1 is MNHEY and CDR2 is SMNVEV in the germline V gene (reference sequence). CDR3 nucleotides: TGTGCCGAGATCTACCGACAGCGGGGGGGCGGGGAGACCCAGTACTTC. Translating gives CAEIYRQRGGGETQYF.

This chain links TRBV19 with TRBJ1-1; 9 bases fit TRBD1. The germline gives CDR1 LNHDA, CDR2 SQIVND (reference sequence). With 6 bases clipped from V and 0 bases from J, the junction kept 2 bases outside the gene matches. CDR3 length: 14 residues. CDR3 sequence: CASSDRGVNTEAFF. In DNA form, the CDR3 reads TGTGCCAGTAGCGACAGGGGGGTGAACACTGAAGCTTTCTTT.

A note on this clone: The same CDR3 arises from other DNA sequences in this sample as well. The CDR3 DNA reads as TGCGCCAGCAGCTTGGGTGCGGGGCTCACAGATACGCAGTATTTT. Translated: CASSLGAGLTDTQYF. The chain couples TRBV5-1 to TRBJ2-3, with D maybe TRBD2 (6 bases). V was cut by 0 bases and J by 2 bases, with 10 bases left in between. There are 15 residues in the CDR3. Germline V lookup: CDR1 SGHRS, CDR2 YFSETQ.

The genes are TRBV3-1 (or the pseudogene TRBV3-2) and TRBJ2-2; weak D call: TRBD1 (6 bases). This CDR3 comprises 16 residues. V was clipped by 3 bases and J by 2 bases, with 13 bases between them. From germline, CDR1 is LGHDT and CDR2 YNNKEL (reference sequence). CDR3 loop: CASSQKRTVNTGELFF. CDR3 coding DNA: TGTGCCAGCAGCCAGAAAAGGACAGTTAACACCGGGGAGCTGTTTTTT.

J is TRBJ1-5 and V is TRBV6-5, with 7 bases aligning to TRBD1. Germline assignment: CDR1 MNHEY and CDR2 SVGAGI. The CDR3 covers 14 residues. Trimming removed 7 bases from V and 4 bases from J; junction bases left unmatched: 7. The CDR3 here is CASTGVRGNQPQHF. CDR3 DNA: TGTGCCAGCACCGGGGTCAGGGGGAATCAGCCCCAGCATTTT.

A single count supports this clone. This rearrangement joins TRBV12-5 to TRBJ1-1, with a weak D call TRBD1 (5 bases). The CDR3 spans 14 residues. CDR1 is LGHNT and CDR2 is FRNRAP in the germline V gene. The V and J ends lost 3 bases and 1 base respectively, with 9 bases between them. Written as DNA, the CDR3 is TGTGCTAGTGGTTTATCGGGGGGGAACACTGAAGCTTTCTTT. Translation gives CASGLSGGNTEAFF.

The chain joins TRBV4-2 to TRBJ1-1; tentative D call: TRBD1 (6 bases). The CDR3 is 14 residues long. Trimming pared 0 bases from V and 11 bases from J, leaving 16 bases between. Germline V lookup: CDR1 LGHNA, CDR2 YNFKEQ. DNA for the CDR3: TGTGCCAGCAGCCAAGATTCCCGGGGGGGCGCGGCTTTCTTT. Translating it yields CASSQDSRGGAAFF.

The V call is TRBV19, the J call TRBJ2-2; 11 bases map to TRBD2. Germline CDR1 LNHDA, CDR2 SQIVND (reference sequence). V gave up 8 bases and J gave up 7 bases; unmatched junction bases: 6. The CDR3 length is 14 residues. The CDR3 DNA sequence: TGTGCCAGTGATAGCGGGAGGGCTAGCGGGGAGCTGTTTTTT. Translating it yields CASDSGRASGELFF.

The gene calls are TRBV2 and TRBJ2-7; D might be TRBD1 (6 bases). Per the germline V gene, CDR1 is SNHLY and CDR2 is FYNNEI. With 10 bases removed from V and 3 bases from J, the gap between germline ends came to 19 bases. This CDR3 has 14 amino acids. Here the CDR3 DNA reads TGTGCCACCGAAAGTAGTGGACAGAGCTACGAGCAGTACTTC. Its protein product is CATESSGQSYEQYF.

The rearrangement joins TRBV18 to TRBJ1-1; unclear D gene. V lost 5 bases and J 3 bases, leaving 13 bases between the germline ends. Germline CDR1 KGHSH, CDR2 LQKENI. CDR3 length equals 14 residues. The CDR3 DNA reads TGTGCCAGCTCAAGATCATCAGGTGACACTGAAGCTTTCTTT. Residues: CASSRSSGDTEAFF.